These 5 T cell receptor beta chains share one sample of origin, sequenced in a study of cytomegalovirus exposure and HLA in healthy donors. This table comes from immunoSEQ multiplex PCR, and its TCRdb copy is limited to in-frame clones, with some not included. The sample lists around 180,000 clones; more than 70% were seen once. The sequenced sample consisted of PBMCs. These TCRs come from a woman aged 18 to 35 in good health and CMV-seronegative.

This clone was counted a few times. The J gene is TRBJ1-2, the V gene TRBV6-5; 8 positions match TRBD1. The CDR3 covers 14 residues. The J segment lost 3 bases and the V segment lost 1 base, leaving 1 base of the junction unmatched. The germline V gene has CDR1 MNHEY and CDR2 SVGAGI. CDR3 nucleotides: TGTGCCAGCAGTTACTGGGGACAGGACTATGGCTACACCTTC. It yields the protein CASSYWGQDYGYTF.

This sequence joins TRBV15 and TRBJ1-1; unclear D gene. Trimming took off 2 bases at V and 4 bases at J, with 11 bases between the two ends. The CDR3 is made up of 14 amino acids. The germline CDR1 and CDR2 sequences are LNHNV and YYDKDF (reference sequence). This CDR3 reads CATSRTGSRTEAFF. The CDR3, as DNA: TGTGCCACCAGCAGAACCGGTTCCCGCACTGAAGCTTTCTTT.

The table lists this clone with a count of one. The rearrangement joins TRBV9 to TRBJ1-3, with D maybe TRBD1 (5 bases). This CDR3 is built from 14 residues. Germline CDR1 reads SGDLS; CDR2 reads YYNGEE. V dropped 1 base and J dropped 4 bases, with 9 bases sitting between them. The CDR3 reads CASSVSDRGNTIYF. The DNA for the CDR3 is TGTGCCAGCAGCGTATCCGACAGAGGAAACACCATATATTTT. The full variable domain, completed using reference TRBV9 and TRBJ1-3, is DSGVTQTPKHLITATGQRVTLRCSPRSGDLSVYWYQQSLDQGLQFLIQYYNGEERAKGNILERFSAQQFPDLHSELNLSSLELGDSALYFCASSVSDRGNTIYFGEGSWLTVV.

The chain combines TRBV5-6 with TRBJ2-4; 8 positions agree with TRBD2. The CDR3 contains 17 residues. Trimming cost V 3 bases and J 0 bases; bases outside gene matches: 8. The V gene's germline CDR1 is SGHDT and CDR2 YYEEEE. The CDR3 bases are TGTGCCAGCAGCTCAACAAGCGGGGGACTAGCCAAAAACATTCAGTACTTC. Its translation is CASSSTSGGLAKNIQYF.

This chain links TRBV27 with TRBJ1-6; D not certain. The CDR3 totals 15 residues. The germline V gene has CDR1 MNHEY and CDR2 SMNVEV (reference sequence). Trimming pared 0 bases from V and 3 bases from J, leaving 6 bases between. This CDR3 reads CASSLSRGYNSPLHF. The CDR3 DNA sequence: TGTGCCAGCAGTTTATCTCGGGGCTATAATTCACCCCTCCACTTT.